The present TCR beta chain was sequenced within a study of blood T cell repertoires in COVID-19. On the study more broadly: In each case, the material was cDNA or gDNA derived from T cells, B-cell-depleted T cells, or PBMCs.

CDR1 is MNHNY and CDR2 is SVGAGI in the germline V gene (reference sequence). The CDR3 sequence is 14 residues long. After removal of 6 bases from V and 7 bases from J, the junction contained 6 bases not matched to a gene. As originally analysed: Reference gene primer amplification in the assay estimated nucleated cell counts. Produced via immunoSEQ multiplex PCR; TCRdb's table is partial and in-frame only. That table gives V, J and clone size, and the DNA gave D and trimming. The profile shows roughly 230,000 clones, approximately 80% of them singletons. The clonotype originates from a man aged 40-55 years with acute or convalescent COVID-19. The V gene is TRBV6-6, the J gene TRBJ1-4; 9 bases are shared with TRBD1. Sample: peripheral blood. CDR3 loop: CASRRTGEGEKLFF. In DNA, the CDR3 is TGTGCCAGCAGACGGACAGGGGAAGGTGAAAAACTGTTTTTT.